What follows are 27 T cell receptor beta chains derived from one specimen sequenced in a study of response to subunit inactivated influenza vaccine (dated by TCRdb to between 2018 and 2020). To prepare the library, RT-PCR was applied. TCRdb lists the instrument as Illumina HiSeq 2500. TCRdb reworked the public reads: Q25 trimming with fastp, MiXCR clone assembly, productive beta chains retained. All rows with the same CDR3 protein become a single entry with the most common DNA and genes. For this sample there are hundreds of thousands of distinct CDR3 sequences; roughly a fifth appear just once. Approximately 10% of the sample belongs to the ten largest clones. Sample: PBMCs from blood, taken less than 22 months after vaccination. Receptors originate from a man between 50 and 69 years old who received an inactivated influenza vaccine. Donor details come from another sample of the same person, matched by shared clones.

This clonotype was counted ten times or more. The gene calls are TRBV12-3 or TRBV12-4 and TRBJ1-2; D may be TRBD1 (5 bases). The CDR3 runs 16 residues. V was clipped by 4 bases and J by 0 bases, with 15 bases between them. The CDR3 spells CASSSLPRDANYGYTF. The CDR3 DNA is TGTGCCAGCAGTTCTCTTCCCCGGGACGCTAACTATGGCTACACCTTC.

This clonotype has just a few counts. The chain recombines TRBV20-1 with TRBJ2-4; the D gene is possibly TRBD2 (5 bases). The length of the CDR3 is 13 residues. V was clipped by 2 bases and J by 7 bases, with 12 bases between them. The germline CDR1 and CDR2 sequences are DFQATT and SNEGSKA (reference sequence). This chain's CDR3 is CSARRTSLNIQYF. The DNA of the CDR3 is TGCAGTGCTAGACGAACTAGTCTGAACATTCAGTACTTC.

This chain uses TRBV3-1 with TRBJ1-1, with D unresolved. CDR1 and CDR2 from the germline V gene are LGHDT and YNNKEL (reference sequence). V shed 6 bases and J shed 6 bases, with 14 bases lying between them. The CDR3 loop spans 13 amino acids. Here the CDR3 DNA reads TGTGCCAGCAGTAGCGACGGCAAGGCTGAAGCTTTCTTT. Translation: CASSSDGKAEAFF.

The rearrangement links TRBV18 to TRBJ1-3; D gene uncertain. V was shortened by 6 bases and J by 9 bases, with 18 bases between the two germline ends. Germline CDR1 reads KGHSH; CDR2 reads LQKENI. The CDR3 runs 14 residues. The chain's CDR3 is CASSLQDEGATIYF. The CDR3 coding sequence is TGTGCCAGCTCCCTACAAGATGAGGGTGCCACCATATATTTT. The variable domain in full, with the rest retrieved from reference TRBV18 and TRBJ1-3, is NAGVMQNPRHLVRRRGQEARLRCSPMKGHSHVYWYRQLPEEGLKFMVYLQKENIIDESGMPKERFSAEFPKEGPSILRIQQVVRGDSAAYFCASSLQDEGATIYFGEGSWLTVV.

The chain has TRBV4-3 and TRBJ2-1; weak D call: TRBD2 (5 bases). Germline V gives CDR1 LGHNA, CDR2 YSLEER. V shed 3 bases and J shed 0 bases, with 9 bases lying between them. CDR3 length equals 15 residues. For the CDR3, the DNA is TGCGCCAGCAGCCACACGGGAAGCTCCTACAATGAGCAGTTCTTC. Translating it yields CASSHTGSSYNEQFF.

This clonotype was picked up a small number of times. V usage is TRBV7-9 and J usage is TRBJ1-2, with D perhaps matching TRBD1 (6 bases). Germline V gives CDR1 SEHNR, CDR2 FQNEAQ (reference sequence). The CDR3 sequence is 15 residues long. V was shortened by 5 bases and J by 4 bases, with 17 bases between the two germline ends. In DNA, the CDR3 is TGTGCCAGCAGCGCGAGAGACGGGGGCAGCTATGGCTACACCTTC. It translates to CASSARDGGSYGYTF.

This clonotype turned up a few times. The rearrangement joins TRBV12-3 or TRBV12-4 to TRBJ1-1; maybe TRBD1 (6 bases). This CDR3 has 15 amino acids. Trimming shortened V by 0 bases and J by 5 bases, and 13 bases separated the two germline ends. CDR3 loop: CASSLAPGAGTEAFF. The CDR3 DNA follows: TGTGCCAGCAGTTTAGCGCCAGGGGCAGGGACTGAAGCTTTCTTT.

This clonotype was picked up a small number of times. The chain has TRBV6-1 and TRBJ1-1; D ambiguous. This CDR3 has 16 residues. The V gene lost 4 bases and the J gene lost 4 bases, with 19 bases spanning the gap. Germline values: CDR1 MNHNS, CDR2 SASEGT. CDR3 loop: CASSGFEARMGTEAFF. DNA for the CDR3: TGTGCCAGCAGTGGCTTCGAGGCCAGGATGGGCACTGAAGCTTTCTTT.

The table lists this clonotype with a few counts. The chain employs TRBV5-4 and TRBJ2-5; 8 positions match TRBD1. The junction had 6 bases not matched to a gene; V was cut back by 0 bases and J by 5 bases. The germline gives CDR1 SGHNT, CDR2 YYREEE (reference sequence). This CDR3 has 15 amino acids. The chain's CDR3 is CASSLGQGLGETQYF. The CDR3 DNA reads as TGTGCCAGCAGCTTGGGACAGGGGTTAGGGGAGACCCAGTACTTC.

This clonotype was found a few times. The chain carries TRBV25-1 and TRBJ1-3; 7 nucleotides agree with TRBD1. With V trimmed by 4 bases and J by 0 bases, 12 bases remained unmatched. This CDR3 is 18 amino acids long. Germline CDR1 is MGHDK and CDR2 is SYGVNS. The CDR3 spells CASSALPGQGVSGNTIYF. In nucleotides, the CDR3 is TGTGCCAGCAGTGCTCTCCCAGGGCAGGGGGTCTCTGGAAACACCATATATTTT.

The rearrangement links TRBV28 to TRBJ2-2; possibly TRBD1 for D (6 bases). V gave up 5 bases and J gave up 5 bases, with 18 bases separating them. Per germline, CDR1 MDHEN and CDR2 SYDVKM. This CDR3 is 16 amino acids long. Written as DNA, the CDR3 is TGTGCCAGCAGTAGCCTATCAGGGGCTACGACCGGGGAGCTGTTTTTT. Amino acid sequence: CASSSLSGATTGELFF. Full variable domain (missing parts from reference TRBV28 and TRBJ2-2): DVKVTQSSRYLVKRTGEKVFLECVQDMDHENMFWYRQDPGLGLRLIYFSYDVKMKEKGDIPEGYSVSREKKERFSLILESASTNQTSMYLCASSSLSGATTGELFFGEGSRLTVL.

The chain employs TRBV9 and TRBJ2-3, with a tentative D call TRBD2 (7 bases). CDR1 SGDLS and CDR2 YYNGEE come from the germline V gene. The CDR3 runs 16 residues. V was shortened by 4 bases and J by 0 bases, with 15 bases between the two germline ends. The CDR3: CASSPRGGTSTDTQYF. DNA for the CDR3: TGTGCCAGCAGCCCGAGGGGGGGAACTAGCACAGATACGCAGTATTTT.

The chain couples TRBV5-1 to TRBJ2-7, with a weak D call TRBD1 (5 bases). V was shortened by 5 bases and J by 3 bases, with 15 bases between the two germline ends. The germline CDR1 and CDR2 sequences are SGHRS and YFSETQ. CDR3 length: 14 residues. In DNA, the CDR3 is TGCGCCAGCAGGAGAACCTCGACAGTCTACGAGCAGTACTTC. As protein: CASRRTSTVYEQYF.

This clonotype turned up a few times. The genes are TRBV6-1 and TRBJ2-5; TRBD2 agrees at 7 bases. Germline V gene lookup returns CDR1 MNHNS and CDR2 SASEGT. This CDR3 region has 14 residues. V dropped 6 bases and J dropped 3; count of bases not matched to a gene: 7. The CDR3 bases are TGTGCCAGCAGCACCCCTCTAGCGGAAGAGACCCAGTACTTC. Its translation: CASSTPLAEETQYF.

There are a few counts of this clonotype. V and J are TRBV12-3 or TRBV12-4 and TRBJ1-2, with D unclear. This CDR3 has 15 amino acids. V was shortened by 6 bases and J by 8 bases, with 22 bases between the two germline ends. CDR3 nucleotide sequence: TGTGCCAGCAGCCGTTCACGAGCGGGGAAGCACGGCTACACCTTC. Its translation: CASSRSRAGKHGYTF.

This clonotype was counted a few times. The chain is built from TRBV28 and TRBJ1-3; tentative D call: TRBD1 (6 bases). Per the germline V gene, CDR1 is MDHEN and CDR2 is SYDVKM. The CDR3 is made up of 15 amino acids. Trimming removed 7 bases at V and 0 bases at J, with 13 bases between. The CDR3 DNA reads as TGTGCCAGCACCTGGGGGCGGTACTCTGGAAACACCATATATTTT. Amino acids: CASTWGRYSGNTIYF.

The chain is built from TRBV29-1 and TRBJ2-3, with D maybe TRBD1 (5 bases). The J call is doubtful: the DNA matches TRBJ1-5 better. Germline CDR1 SQVTM, CDR2 ANQGSEA. CDR3 length: 13 residues. The CDR3 nucleotides read TGCAGCGTTGGCGGGACGATAACAGATACGCAGCATTTT. This encodes CSVGGTITDTQHF.

For this clonotype: At one end the junction does not follow the germline gene, possibly because of a read error. The chain couples TRBV24-1 to TRBJ2-1, with 9 bases fitting TRBD2. Germline V lookup: CDR1 KGHDR, CDR2 SFDVKD. The CDR3 loop spans 16 amino acids. The CDR3 protein is CATSDPGTSFYNKQFF. In DNA, the CDR3 is TGTGCCACCAGTGACCCCGGGACTAGCTTCTACAATAAGCAGTTCTTC.

The chain is built from TRBV12-3 or TRBV12-4 and TRBJ1-3, with unresolved D. V was trimmed by 3 bases and J by 0 bases, leaving 12 bases between them. The CDR3 is made up of 16 amino acids. CDR3 sequence: CASSFVLTSSGNTIYF. The DNA for the CDR3 is TGTGCCAGCAGTTTTGTTCTGACGTCCTCTGGAAACACCATATATTTT.

Here the CDR3 reads CATSRDFRETGELFF. The CDR3 coding sequence is TGTGCCACCAGCAGAGATTTCAGGGAAACCGGGGAGCTGTTTTTT. V and J are TRBV15 and TRBJ2-2, with D perhaps TRBD1 (5 bases). There are 15 residues in the CDR3. Germline loops: CDR1 LNHNV, CDR2 YYDKDF (reference sequence). V lost 0 bases to trimming and J lost 5 bases, with 10 bases between them.

The V gene is TRBV7-8, the J gene TRBJ2-1; TRBD2 aligns across 7 bases. V trimming: 1 base; J trimming: 5 bases; junction bases outside the gene matches: 5. The germline CDR1 and CDR2 sequences are SGHVS and FQNEAQ. CDR3 length: 15 amino acids. The CDR3: CASSLGGRANNEQFF. The DNA of the CDR3 is TGTGCCAGCAGCTTAGGTGGGAGGGCCAACAATGAGCAGTTCTTC.

This clonotype has a count of ten or more. The CDR3 sequence: CASSSQPGQGTYGYTF. In DNA, the CDR3 is TGTGCCAGCAGTTCACAACCGGGACAGGGGACCTATGGCTACACCTTC. This sequence joins TRBV12-3 or TRBV12-4 and TRBJ1-2; 10 bases match TRBD1. V shed 4 bases and J 4 bases; nucleotides not matched to a gene: 9. CDR3 length: 16 amino acids.

This chain connects TRBV12-3 or TRBV12-4 to TRBJ1-4; 10 positions agree with TRBD1. CDR3 length: 15 amino acids. J lost 8 bases, V lost 6 bases, and 9 bases had no gene match. The CDR3 bases are TGTGCCAGCAGGACCCGACAGGGGGCAGCCGAAAAACTGTTTTTT. Its protein is CASRTRQGAAEKLFF.

The chain is built from TRBV9 and TRBJ2-7; the D is unclear. CDR3 length equals 16 residues. Germline-derived CDR1 and CDR2 are SGDLS and YYNGEE. The V and J ends lost 3 bases and 1 base respectively, with 17 bases between them. The CDR3 sequence is CASSARDKSSSYEQYF. The CDR3 DNA reads as TGTGCCAGCAGCGCCAGAGACAAGTCCTCTTCCTACGAGCAGTACTTC.

The rearrangement uses TRBV28 and TRBJ2-3; TRBD2 is a possible D gene (5 bases). The CDR3 loop spans 16 amino acids. The V gene's germline CDR1 is MDHEN and CDR2 SYDVKM. Deletions cut 5 bases from V and 3 bases from J, with 18 bases between. The CDR3 DNA reads as TGTGCCAGCAGTCCAACGGCTAGCTCTGGAACAGATACGCAGTATTTT. Translating gives CASSPTASSGTDTQYF. The full variable domain, rest sourced from reference TRBV28 and TRBJ2-3, is DVKVTQSSRYLVKRTGEKVFLECVQDMDHENMFWYRQDPGLGLRLIYFSYDVKMKEKGDIPEGYSVSREKKERFSLILESASTNQTSMYLCASSPTASSGTDTQYFGPGTRLTVL.

In its sample, this clonotype was seen a few times. The V and J genes are TRBV12-3 or TRBV12-4 and TRBJ1-2; D possibly corresponds to TRBD1 (6 bases). Trimming removed 2 bases at V and 3 bases at J, with 10 bases between. This CDR3 has 14 amino acids. The CDR3 DNA follows: TGTGCCAGCAGTTTATCTAACAGGGACTATGGCTACACCTTC. Its translation: CASSLSNRDYGYTF.

In the case of this clonotype: A much more abundant neighbour one base away suggests this may be a read error. This chain connects TRBV5-1 to TRBJ1-1, with D possibly matching TRBD1 (6 bases). Germline V gene sequence: CDR1 SGHRS, CDR2 YFSETQ. The CDR3 is 14 amino acids. The DNA for the CDR3 is TGCGCCGGCAGCGTGGACAGACAGAACACTGAAGCTTTCTTT. This codes for CAGSVDRQNTEAFF.